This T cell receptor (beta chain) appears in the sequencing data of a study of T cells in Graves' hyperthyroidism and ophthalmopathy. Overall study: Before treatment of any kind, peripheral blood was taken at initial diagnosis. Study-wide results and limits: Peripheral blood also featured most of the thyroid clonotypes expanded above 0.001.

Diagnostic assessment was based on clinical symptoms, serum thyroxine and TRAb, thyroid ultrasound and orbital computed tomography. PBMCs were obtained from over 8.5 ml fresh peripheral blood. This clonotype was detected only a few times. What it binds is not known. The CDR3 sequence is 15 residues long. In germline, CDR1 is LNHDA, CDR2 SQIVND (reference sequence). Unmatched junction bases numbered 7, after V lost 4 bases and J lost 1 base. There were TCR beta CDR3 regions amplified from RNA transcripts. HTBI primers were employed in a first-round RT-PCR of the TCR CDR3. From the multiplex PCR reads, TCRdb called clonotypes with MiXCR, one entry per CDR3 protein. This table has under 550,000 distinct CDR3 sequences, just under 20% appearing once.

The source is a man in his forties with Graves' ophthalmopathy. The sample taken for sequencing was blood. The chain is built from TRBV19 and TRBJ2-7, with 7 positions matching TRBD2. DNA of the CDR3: TGTGCCAGTAGTAGAGCGTGGGAGGGATCCTACGAGCAGTACTTC. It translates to CASSRAWEGSYEQYF.